This entry features one T cell receptor beta chain sequence. Its antigen is not known. The entry originates in a study of T cell responses to AZD1222 COVID-19 vaccine. Study-level information: Second-dose schedules of about 4 or about 12 weeks were combined. The study, taken as a whole, reports: Mapped onto spike, vaccine-associated CD4 TCRs spanned it and were dominant at 160-218 and 743-854. Within unmutated variant regions lay the reported targets of nearly half of spike-specific TCRs.

TCRdb's copy holds only in-frame clones and misses some; the assay was immunoSEQ multiplex PCR. The profile shows approximately 100,000 clones, around 90% of them singletons. Trimming took off 6 bases at V and 4 bases at J, with 13 bases between the two ends. In germline, CDR1 is MNHEY, CDR2 SVGAGI. This CDR3 contains 14 residues. The sequences come from peripheral blood, collected on day 0 of AZD1222 vaccination. The receptor was derived from an adult in good health. The chain links TRBV6-5 to TRBJ1-5; D unresolved. CDR3 region: CASSLGRRNQPQHF. For the CDR3, the DNA is TGTGCCAGCAGCCTGGGCAGGCGGAATCAGCCCCAGCATTTT.